A single sample gave rise to the 32 T cell receptor beta chains below, sequenced in a study of blood T cells in healthy people across ages. Then a second PCR, running about 7 to 11 cycles, was carried out with a sample-barcoded 5' primer and a J-beta primer mix. TCRdb recomputed calls from the 5' RACE reads with MiXCR, one row per CDR3 protein. The sample holds about 1.8 million distinct CDR3 sequences, around half seen once. Sequenced sample: blood. The receptors originated from a middle-aged woman in good health.

This clonotype appeared a few times. The chain recombines TRBV11-2 with TRBJ2-1; the D gene could be TRBD1 or TRBD2 (7 bases each). Trimming cost V 4 bases and J 5 bases, with 18 bases left between them. The CDR3 totals 16 residues. Looked up from germline, CDR1 is SGHAT and CDR2 is FQNNGV. This CDR3 reads CASSSGLDRVDNEQFF. DNA for the CDR3: TGTGCCAGCAGCTCTGGACTAGACAGGGTCGACAATGAGCAGTTCTTC.

CDR3 nucleotide sequence: TGTGCCAGCAGCGGCTGGACTAGCGGGGGGACAGATACGCAGTATTTT. Amino acids: CASSGWTSGGTDTQYF. The rearrangement uses TRBV2 and TRBJ2-3; the match to TRBD2 covers 14 bases. This CDR3 contains 16 residues. Germline assignment: CDR1 SNHLY and CDR2 FYNNEI. J lost 3 bases, V lost 6 bases, and 5 bases had no gene match.

This clonotype was seen a handful of times. The chain couples TRBV7-9 to TRBJ2-7; D unclear. The CDR3 totals 9 residues. Germline CDR1 is SEHNR and CDR2 is FQNEAQ (reference sequence). Trimming shortened V by 10 bases and J by 6 bases, and 7 bases separated the two germline ends. The CDR3 DNA reads TGTGCCACCGGGCCCGAGCAGTACTTC. Encoded protein: CATGPEQYF.

The gene calls are TRBV5-1 and TRBJ1-2; D call uncertain. V was cut by 0 bases and J by 4 bases, with 10 bases left in between. From germline, CDR1 is SGHRS and CDR2 YFSETQ. The CDR3 consists of 14 residues. The CDR3 loop is CASSLDGNPYGYTF. CDR3 DNA sequence: TGCGCCAGCAGCTTGGATGGCAACCCCTATGGCTACACCTTC.

This clonotype was seen a few times. The chain recombines TRBV7-2 with TRBJ1-2, with D perhaps matching TRBD1 (5 bases). Trimming shortened V by 4 bases and J by 2 bases, and 11 bases separated the two germline ends. The CDR3 spans 14 residues. Per germline, CDR1 SGHTA and CDR2 FQGNSA. CDR3 DNA: TGTGCCAGCAGCTCCGGTCGGGGGAACTATGGCTACACCTTC. Encoded protein: CASSSGRGNYGYTF. Full variable domain (missing parts from reference TRBV7-2 and TRBJ1-2): GAGVSQSPSNKVTEKGKDVELRCDPISGHTALYWYRQSLGQGLEFLIYFQGNSAPDKSGLPSDRFSAERTGGSVSTLTIQRTQQEDSAVYLCASSSGRGNYGYTFGSGTRLTVV.

This chain joins TRBV24-1 and TRBJ2-7; the match to TRBD2 covers 7 bases. This CDR3 has 13 amino acids. J was trimmed by 11 bases and V by 4 bases; bases with no gene match: 10. The germline CDR1 and CDR2 sequences are KGHDR and SFDVKD. CDR3 nucleotides: TGTGCCACCAGTGACCAGACTAGCCCCACTAAGTACTTC. This gives the protein CATSDQTSPTKYF.

This clonotype has a count of ten or more. The V call is TRBV10-3, the J call TRBJ2-7; D is possibly TRBD2 (5 bases). This CDR3 has 12 residues. The germline V and J ends were trimmed by 0 bases and 5 bases, with 5 bases remaining between them. CDR1 and CDR2 (germline): ENHRY, SYGVKD. The CDR3, as DNA: TGTGCCATCAGTGAGTCGGGAGACGAGCAGTACTTC. Translated: CAISESGDEQYF.

The chain uses TRBV28 and TRBJ2-1; 8 bases align to TRBD2. The CDR3 is 15 residues long. The germline V gene has CDR1 MDHEN and CDR2 SYDVKM. V shed 5 bases, J shed 6 bases, and the junction held 9 bases outside the gene matches. This CDR3 is CASSLPPGGANEQFF. The CDR3 DNA is TGTGCCAGCAGTCTCCCCCCCGGGGGGGCCAATGAGCAGTTCTTC.

The chain uses TRBV7-6 and TRBJ1-2; D is undetermined. This CDR3 comprises 15 residues. CDR1 is SGHVS, CDR2 FNYEAQ, per germline. The V end was cut by 5 bases, the J end by 4 bases, with 17 bases between. CDR3 coding DNA: TGTGCCAGCAGCCCACCGGGTGTTGGCAGCTATGGCTACACCTTC. Its protein is CASSPPGVGSYGYTF.

The chain recombines TRBV6-1 with TRBJ2-3, with D unclear. The CDR3 spans 15 residues. Trimming stripped 2 bases from V and 0 bases from J, with 9 bases between. Germline V gene data show CDR1 as MNHNS and CDR2 as SASEGT. The CDR3 DNA follows: TGTGCCAGCAGTGAATCCTTTTTAAGCACAGATACGCAGTATTTT. Encoded protein: CASSESFLSTDTQYF.

The V call is TRBV6-2 or TRBV6-3, the J call TRBJ2-1; D may be TRBD1 (6 bases). The CDR3 has 17 amino acids. V lost 2 bases and J lost 0, with 14 bases in between. Looked up from germline, CDR1 is MNHEY and CDR2 is SVGEGT. Here the CDR3 DNA reads TGTGCCAGCAGTTACCCTCAGGGGCCTAGCTCCTACAATGAGCAGTTCTTC. This sequence encodes CASSYPQGPSSYNEQFF.

This chain connects TRBV7-9 to TRBJ2-5, with 9 bases matching TRBD1. V was clipped by 6 bases and J by 11 bases; unmatched bases: 16. CDR1 SEHNR and CDR2 FQNEAQ come from the germline V gene (reference sequence). This CDR3 is built from 15 residues. This chain's CDR3 is CASSKTGTGFDEQYF. The CDR3 bases are TGTGCCAGCAGTAAAACCGGGACAGGGTTCGATGAGCAGTACTTC.

The chain links TRBV12-3 or TRBV12-4 to TRBJ2-4; D remains ambiguous. The CDR3 covers 17 residues. The V end was cut by 7 bases, the J end by 8 bases, with 27 bases between. The CDR3 DNA reads as TGTGCCAGCACCAAGGAAGTCGGGTGGGCAGCCTTGGACATTCAGTACTTC. It encodes CASTKEVGWAALDIQYF.

This chain uses TRBV28 with TRBJ2-5, with TRBD1 identical over 7 bases. The junction had 9 bases not matched to a gene; V was cut back by 5 bases and J by 6 bases. This CDR3 region has 14 residues. CDR1 is MDHEN, CDR2 SYDVKM, per germline. CDR3 sequence (DNA): TGTGCCAGCAGTGTCCCCAGGGGGTCGAAGACCCAGTACTTC. It is translated as CASSVPRGSKTQYF.

This rearrangement joins TRBV28 to TRBJ2-7; D ambiguous. The CDR3 has 12 amino acids. Looked up from germline, CDR1 is MDHEN and CDR2 is SYDVKM. V lost 7 bases, J lost 4 bases, and 11 bases lay in between. CDR3 DNA: TGTGCCAGCATAGCAGGAGAGTACGAGCAGTACTTC. This codes for CASIAGEYEQYF. The full variable domain, its missing parts supplied by reference TRBV28 and TRBJ2-7, is DVKVTQSSRYLVKRTGEKVFLECVQDMDHENMFWYRQDPGLGLRLIYFSYDVKMKEKGDIPEGYSVSREKKERFSLILESASTNQTSMYLCASIAGEYEQYFGPGTRLTVT.

This chain joins TRBV20-1 and TRBJ2-3; D is perhaps TRBD2 (5 bases). The CDR3 has 13 residues. Per the germline V gene, CDR1 is DFQATT and CDR2 is SNEGSKA (reference sequence). Trimming shortened V by 0 bases and J by 3 bases, and 7 bases separated the two germline ends. For the CDR3, the DNA is TGCAGTGCTAGAGATGAGGGAACAGATACGCAGTATTTT. Translation gives CSARDEGTDTQYF.

The chain joins TRBV7-2 to TRBJ2-3; 10 bases map to TRBD2. This CDR3 spans 18 amino acids. Germline V gene sequence: CDR1 SGHTA, CDR2 FQGNSA. The ends lost 5 bases at V and 4 bases at J; junction bases unmatched: 15. The CDR3 coding sequence is TGTGCCAGCAGCCCCCGATGGGTGACTAGCGGGTTCTCAGATACGCAGTATTTT. The encoded protein is CASSPRWVTSGFSDTQYF. The full variable domain, completed using reference TRBV7-2 and TRBJ2-3, is GAGVSQSPSNKVTEKGKDVELRCDPISGHTALYWYRQSLGQGLEFLIYFQGNSAPDKSGLPSDRFSAERTGGSVSTLTIQRTQQEDSAVYLCASSPRWVTSGFSDTQYFGPGTRLTVL.

This clonotype was observed a handful of times. The J gene is TRBJ2-1, the V gene TRBV4-1; D is ambiguous. V lost 4 bases to trimming and J lost 6 bases, with 10 bases between them. The CDR3 totals 13 residues. CDR1 is MGHRA, CDR2 YSYEKL, per germline. The CDR3 reads CASSRGPGNEQFF. The CDR3, as DNA: TGCGCCAGCAGCCGCGGCCCAGGCAATGAGCAGTTCTTC.

The chain has TRBV6-6 and TRBJ1-2; 8 bases are shared with TRBD1. The germline CDR1 and CDR2 sequences are MNHNY and SVGAGI (reference sequence). Germline trimming cut 6 bases from V and 7 bases from J; bases unmatched to any gene: 7. There are 13 residues in the CDR3. The CDR3 sequence is CASSAGQAFGYTF. CDR3 in DNA: TGTGCCAGCAGCGCGGGACAGGCCTTTGGCTACACCTTC.

The chain combines TRBV6-2 or TRBV6-3 with TRBJ2-3, with 7 positions matching TRBD1. Per the germline V gene, CDR1 is MNHEY and CDR2 is SVGEGT. The CDR3 length is 14 residues. V dropped 7 bases and J dropped 4; count of bases not matched to a gene: 8. The CDR3 here is CASILGQSADTQYF. As DNA, the CDR3 is TGTGCCAGCATCTTGGGACAGAGCGCAGATACGCAGTATTTT.

Concerning this clonotype itself: Mismatch with germline at one junction end may stem from a read error. The rearrangement joins TRBV10-3 to TRBJ2-4, with D perhaps assigned TRBD1 or TRBD2 (5 bases each). This CDR3 spans 13 amino acids. Germline assignment: CDR1 ENHRY and CDR2 SYGVKD. CDR3 DNA sequence: TGTGCCATCAATGAGAATAGTCAGGGACTTCAGTACTTC. Translation: CAINENSQGLQYF.

The V gene is TRBV11-2, the J gene TRBJ1-2, with a weak D call TRBD1 (5 bases). Trimming shortened V by 7 bases and J by 4 bases, and 10 bases separated the two germline ends. Germline-derived CDR1 and CDR2 are SGHAT and FQNNGV. This CDR3 has 12 residues. CDR3 nucleotides: TGTGCCAGCACCCACGGGGGCTATGGCTACACCTTC. Residues: CASTHGGYGYTF. Using reference TRBV11-2 and TRBJ1-2 for the parts outside the CDR3, the full variable domain is EAGVAQSPRYKIIEKRQSVAFWCNPISGHATLYWYQQILGQGPKLLIQFQNNGVVDDSQLPKDRFSAERLKGVDSTLKIQPAKLEDSAVYLCASTHGGYGYTFGSGTRLTVV.

This clonotype was seen a handful of times. The V gene is TRBV14, the J gene TRBJ2-7; D assignment may be TRBD1 or TRBD2 (6 bases each). CDR3 length: 15 residues. Germline loops: CDR1 SGHDN, CDR2 FVKESK. V lost 1 base and J 7 bases, leaving 17 bases between the germline ends. This CDR3 is CASSQVGTLRGEQYF. CDR3 nucleotides: TGTGCCAGCAGCCAAGTCGGGACTCTGAGGGGGGAGCAGTACTTC.

V is TRBV6-5 and J is TRBJ2-1; D is perhaps TRBD2 (7 bases). The V end lost 2 bases, the J end lost 7 bases, and 12 bases lay between the germline ends. CDR3 length equals 14 residues. Germline values: CDR1 MNHEY, CDR2 SVGAGI. CDR3 sequence reads: CASSYEGGGNEQFF. The CDR3 nucleotides read TGTGCCAGCAGTTACGAAGGGGGGGGTAATGAGCAGTTCTTC.

In this sample, this clonotype turned up a few times. V and J are TRBV15 and TRBJ2-7, with D unresolved. V dropped 8 bases and J dropped 1 base, with 9 bases sitting between them. Germline-derived CDR1 and CDR2 are LNHNV and YYDKDF (reference sequence). The CDR3 has 12 residues. Here the CDR3 DNA reads TGTGCCACCGCTCACGGTTCCTACGAGCAGTACTTC. Translating it yields CATAHGSYEQYF.

This clonotype came up a few times. V gene TRBV19 combines with J gene TRBJ1-1; 12 bases map to TRBD1. The V gene end was trimmed by 7 bases and the J gene end by 1 base; junction bases not matched to a gene: 10. This CDR3 has 17 residues. Germline CDR1 and CDR2: LNHDA and SQIVND (reference sequence). The CDR3 loop reads CASTNGDRGLANTEAFF. CDR3 nucleotide sequence: TGTGCCAGTACCAATGGGGACAGGGGGCTAGCGAACACTGAAGCTTTCTTT.

The chain employs TRBV12-3 or TRBV12-4 and TRBJ2-1; TRBD1 aligns across 10 bases. The CDR3 contains 16 residues. J was trimmed by 2 bases and V by 6 bases; bases with no gene match: 7. The CDR3 DNA reads as TGTGCCAGCAGAAGAACCGGGACAGGGGCCTACAATGAGCAGTTCTTC. Its translation: CASRRTGTGAYNEQFF.

This clonotype has just one count. V and J are TRBV7-2 and TRBJ1-5, with TRBD1 matching over 10 bases. The CDR3 covers 17 residues. The V gene's germline CDR1 is SGHTA and CDR2 FQGNSA. The V and J ends lost 5 bases and 4 bases, in that order; junction bases with no gene match: 11. The DNA for the CDR3 is TGTGCCAGCAGCCACCGGTTTGACAGGGGGCGTAATCAGCCCCAGCATTTT. Protein sequence: CASSHRFDRGRNQPQHF.

This clonotype was seen a few times. One end of the junction is discordant with germline, which a read error may explain. The chain carries TRBV4-3 and TRBJ1-2; unclear D gene. Per the germline V gene, CDR1 is LGHNA and CDR2 is YSLEER. The CDR3 spans 15 residues. DNA for the CDR3: TGCGCCAGCAGCCAAGATTTCCCGAAGCCCTATGGTTACACCTTC. This encodes CASSQDFPKPYGYTF.

The gene calls are TRBV29-1 and TRBJ2-3; D gene uncertain. V was trimmed by 0 bases and J by 3 bases, leaving 7 bases between them. CDR3 length: 13 residues. CDR1 SQVTM and CDR2 ANQGSEA come from the germline V gene. CDR3 sequence reads: CSVEDKKTDTQYF. For the CDR3, the DNA is TGCAGCGTTGAAGATAAGAAGACAGATACGCAGTATTTT.

A few counts support this clonotype. This sequence joins TRBV20-1 and TRBJ2-7; TRBD1 matches at 7 bases. The trim removed 2 bases at V and 0 bases at J, leaving 4 bases unmatched. Germline V CDR1 and CDR2: DFQATT, SNEGSKA (reference sequence). The CDR3 sequence is 14 residues long. CDR3 loop: CSARKTGSSYEQYF. CDR3 sequence (DNA): TGCAGTGCTAGAAAGACAGGGTCCTCCTACGAGCAGTACTTC.

This clonotype was counted once. This chain connects TRBV20-1 to TRBJ1-5, with D possibly being TRBD1 (5 bases). This CDR3 has 13 amino acids. CDR1 is DFQATT and CDR2 is SNEGSKA in the germline V gene (reference sequence). V was shortened by 5 bases and J by 3 bases, with 11 bases between the two germline ends. This CDR3 is CSAPTGANQPQHF. The CDR3 nucleotides are TGCAGTGCTCCCACCGGGGCCAATCAGCCCCAGCATTTT.